Each of the 24 T cell receptor beta chains below was sequenced from the same sample in a study of response to subunit inactivated influenza vaccine. One entry per CDR3 protein results from TCRdb running MiXCR on the RT-PCR reads. The top ten hold 5.5% to 7% of the sample, which has around 710,000 distinct CDR3 sequences, approximately 15% seen once. The sequenced sample was PBMCs from blood, obtained approximately 15 days before vaccination. These receptors all stem from a man over 45 who received an inactivated influenza vaccine.

There are a few counts of this clonotype. The chain recombines TRBV6-2 or TRBV6-3 with TRBJ1-2; D possibly corresponds to TRBD1 (6 bases). Trimming removed 5 bases from V and 3 bases from J, with 19 bases in between. The germline gives CDR1 MNHEY, CDR2 SVGEGT. The CDR3 is made up of 16 amino acids. CDR3 loop: CASSDPRAPGDYGYTF. CDR3 nucleotide sequence: TGTGCCAGCAGTGATCCTCGTGCTCCAGGGGACTATGGCTACACCTTC.

This clonotype was seen a handful of times. This chain uses TRBV7-6 with TRBJ2-3; 8 bases fit TRBD2. This CDR3 has 15 amino acids. Per germline, CDR1 SGHVS and CDR2 FNYEAQ. V was pared by 5 bases and J by 5 bases, with 9 bases of the junction left unmatched. In nucleotides, the CDR3 is TGTGCCAGCAGCCCCCGGACTAGCTACGAAGATACGCAGTATTTT. This codes for CASSPRTSYEDTQYF.

The V and J genes are TRBV7-8 and TRBJ1-3; D remains unclear. Germline loops: CDR1 SGHVS, CDR2 FQNEAQ. Trimming shortened V by 5 bases and J by 0 bases, and 8 bases separated the two germline ends. This CDR3 has 14 amino acids. CDR3 sequence: CASSNDISGNTIYF. Written as DNA, the CDR3 is TGTGCCAGCAGCAATGACATCTCTGGAAACACCATATATTTT.

This clonotype was counted only a few times. V and J are TRBV5-1 and TRBJ1-2, with D perhaps matching TRBD1 (5 bases). Germline assignment: CDR1 SGHRS and CDR2 YFSETQ. V dropped 0 bases and J dropped 3 bases, with 9 bases sitting between them. The CDR3 has 14 residues. The CDR3 loop is CASSLEPGDYGYTF. The CDR3 bases are TGCGCCAGCAGCTTGGAACCGGGGGACTATGGCTACACCTTC.

The sample holds a few counts of this clonotype. V usage is TRBV5-1 and J usage is TRBJ2-2, with TRBD2 matching 11 bases. J was trimmed by 0 bases and V by 4 bases; bases with no gene match: 5. The CDR3 extends over 17 amino acids. Germline V gene data show CDR1 as SGHRS and CDR2 as YFSETQ. CDR3 region: CASSVMGLAANTGELFF. DNA of the CDR3: TGCGCCAGCAGCGTTATGGGACTAGCGGCGAACACCGGGGAGCTGTTTTTT.

The J gene is TRBJ1-5, the V gene TRBV12-3 or TRBV12-4; TRBD1 might be the D (6 bases). This CDR3 is 12 amino acids long. Trimming shortened V by 9 bases and J by 4 bases, and 10 bases separated the two germline ends. The CDR3 coding sequence is TGTGCCAGTGGACAGACTAATCAGCCCCAGCATTTT. Protein: CASGQTNQPQHF.

The rearrangement uses TRBV5-1 and TRBJ2-5; 9 nucleotides line up with TRBD1. V gave up 5 bases and J gave up 4 bases; unmatched junction bases: 6. This CDR3 has 14 residues. Germline V gene data show CDR1 as SGHRS and CDR2 as YFSETQ. As DNA, the CDR3 is TGCGCCAGCAGACAGGGACAGGGTATAGAGACCCAGTACTTC. It specifies CASRQGQGIETQYF.

This clonotype was seen repeatedly, ten times or more. The J gene is TRBJ2-1, the V gene TRBV7-2; 12 bases are shared with TRBD2. Germline CDR1 SGHTA, CDR2 FQGNSA. With 4 bases clipped from V and 2 bases from J, the junction kept 3 bases outside the gene matches. The CDR3 consists of 16 residues. The CDR3 is CASSYASGGAYNEQFF. In DNA, the CDR3 is TGTGCCAGCAGCTATGCTAGCGGGGGGGCCTACAATGAGCAGTTCTTC.

By share, this clonotype ranks as medium-sized. This chain links TRBV28 with TRBJ2-1; D is ambiguous. There are 15 residues in the CDR3. V was clipped by 2 bases and J by 1 base, with 9 bases between them. CDR1 and CDR2 (germline): MDHEN, SYDVKM. Here the CDR3 reads CASSLRSHSYNEQFF. CDR3 in DNA: TGTGCCAGCAGTTTAAGGTCACATTCCTACAATGAGCAGTTCTTC.

This chain links TRBV29-1 with TRBJ1-4; D is ambiguous. Germline V gene data show CDR1 as SQVTM and CDR2 as ANQGSEA. CDR3 length: 11 residues. Trimming cost V 6 bases and J 6 bases, with 8 bases left between them. The CDR3 DNA follows: TGCAGCGTAGGGAAAGATGAAAAACTGTTTTTT. Its translation is CSVGKDEKLFF.

This clonotype showed up just a few times. CDR3: CATSLGDSGANVLTF. DNA for the CDR3: TGTGCCACCAGCTTGGGGGACTCTGGGGCCAACGTCCTGACTTTC. The chain combines TRBV24-1 with TRBJ2-6; D might be TRBD1 or TRBD2, each matching 5 bases. V lost 7 bases, J lost 0 bases, and 9 bases lay in between. Germline V lookup: CDR1 KGHDR, CDR2 SFDVKD. The CDR3 runs to 15 residues.

The table lists this clonotype with a few counts. The rearrangement joins TRBV7-2 to TRBJ2-7; 10 bases line up with TRBD1. V dropped 5 bases and J dropped 1; count of bases not matched to a gene: 11. CDR1 SGHTA and CDR2 FQGNSA come from the germline V gene. This CDR3 contains 17 residues. CDR3: CASSQGFGTGVSYEQYF. The DNA of the CDR3 is TGTGCCAGCAGCCAGGGGTTCGGGACAGGGGTTTCCTACGAGCAGTACTTC. The whole variable domain, remainder taken from reference TRBV7-2 and TRBJ2-7, is GAGVSQSPSNKVTEKGKDVELRCDPISGHTALYWYRQSLGQGLEFLIYFQGNSAPDKSGLPSDRFSAERTGGSVSTLTIQRTQQEDSAVYLCASSQGFGTGVSYEQYFGPGTRLTVT.

This clonotype was picked up a small number of times. The chain carries TRBV5-1 and TRBJ1-2; 8 bases line up with TRBD1. The germline V gene encodes CDR1 SGHRS and CDR2 YFSETQ. This CDR3 has 14 amino acids. J lost 7 bases, V lost 1 base, and 6 bases had no gene match. The CDR3 reads CASSLQGAQGGYTF. The CDR3 region has the DNA TGCGCCAGCAGCTTGCAGGGGGCGCAGGGTGGCTACACCTTC.

This clonotype was seen a handful of times. The chain recombines TRBV20-1 with TRBJ2-1; TRBD2 might be the D (7 bases). Between the trimmed V and J ends, which lost 3 bases and 8 bases, there was a span of 23 bases. Per germline, CDR1 DFQATT and CDR2 SNEGSKA (reference sequence). The CDR3 is made up of 16 amino acids. The CDR3 here is CSARRGSGGRADEQFF. CDR3 in DNA: TGCAGTGCTAGGAGGGGGTCTGGCGGGAGAGCTGATGAGCAGTTCTTC.

The table lists this clonotype with a few counts. The genes are TRBV2 and TRBJ2-3; 7 nucleotides align to TRBD2. V dropped 3 bases and J dropped 4; count of bases not matched to a gene: 1. Germline CDR1 SNHLY, CDR2 FYNNEI. This CDR3 is built from 13 residues. In DNA form, the CDR3 reads TGTGCCAGCAGTGAGCGGGAGTCAGATACGCAGTATTTT. Its translation is CASSERESDTQYF. The full variable domain, its missing parts supplied by reference TRBV2 and TRBJ2-3, is EPEVTQTPSHQVTQMGQEVILRCVPISNHLYFYWYRQILGQKVEFLVSFYNNEISEKSEIFDDQFSVERPDGSNFTLKIRSTKLEDSAMYFCASSERESDTQYFGPGTRLTVL.

CDR3 region: CASSLWGLAGGKTDTQYF. DNA for the CDR3: TGTGCCAGCAGTTTATGGGGACTAGCGGGGGGGAAAACAGATACGCAGTATTTT. V usage is TRBV28 and J usage is TRBJ2-3; 16 positions match TRBD2. V was clipped by 0 bases and J by 3 bases; unmatched bases: 3. The CDR3 loop spans 18 amino acids. CDR1 and CDR2 from the germline V gene are MDHEN and SYDVKM.

This chain joins TRBV6-1 and TRBJ2-5; 12 bases agree with TRBD2. The germline CDR1 and CDR2 sequences are MNHNS and SASEGT. The CDR3 has 15 amino acids. V dropped 7 bases and J dropped 2; count of bases not matched to a gene: 5. The CDR3, as DNA: TGTGCCAGCAACGGACTAGCGGGAATACAAGAGACCCAGTACTTC. Its protein is CASNGLAGIQETQYF.

This clonotype was seen more than once but under ten times. The rearrangement links TRBV9 to TRBJ2-1, with D hard to call. CDR1 is SGDLS, CDR2 YYNGEE, per germline. This CDR3 has 15 amino acids. The germline V and J ends were trimmed by 4 bases and 4 bases, with 15 bases remaining between them. CDR3 loop: CASSFMWGSYNEQFF. The CDR3 DNA reads TGTGCCAGCAGCTTCATGTGGGGAAGTTACAATGAGCAGTTCTTC.

A few counts support this clonotype. The CDR3 DNA is TGTGCCAGCAGTGAAGCGCTTCGGGGACCCCGCGGGAGGGCCTATGATGAGCAGTTCTTC. Translating it yields CASSEALRGPRGRAYDEQFF. The J gene is TRBJ2-1, the V gene TRBV2; the match to TRBD2 covers 9 bases. CDR3 length: 20 residues. Germline CDR1 SNHLY, CDR2 FYNNEI. The J segment lost 8 bases and the V segment lost 0 bases, leaving 20 bases of the junction unmatched.

This clonotype was seen only a few times. The rearrangement links TRBV5-6 to TRBJ1-1; 7 bases are a match to TRBD1. CDR3 length: 14 amino acids. The V segment lost 4 bases and the J segment 4 bases; nucleotides outside the gene matches: 7. CDR1 is SGHDT, CDR2 YYEEEE, per germline. CDR3 nucleotides: TGTGCCAGCAGCACTTTGACAGGGTCCACTGAAGCTTTCTTT. Translated: CASSTLTGSTEAFF.

The chain uses TRBV6-2 or TRBV6-3 and TRBJ2-1, with a possible D match to TRBD2 (7 bases). Germline V lookup: CDR1 MNHEY, CDR2 SVGEGT. The CDR3 is 14 amino acids. With 6 bases removed from V and 7 bases from J, the gap between germline ends came to 16 bases. CDR3 amino acids: CASSQTGGWNEQFF. Written as DNA, the CDR3 is TGTGCCAGCAGCCAGACGGGGGGCTGGAATGAGCAGTTCTTC.

This clonotype was seen a few times. The J gene is TRBJ2-5, the V gene TRBV5-1, with D perhaps matching TRBD1 (6 bases). Per the germline V gene, CDR1 is SGHRS and CDR2 is YFSETQ. The CDR3 is 15 residues long. V lost 0 bases and J 4 bases, leaving 13 bases between the germline ends. The CDR3 nucleotides read TGCGCCAGCAGCTTGGCCGTTGGGGGCCGAGAGACCCAGTACTTC. It translates to CASSLAVGGRETQYF.

The V gene is TRBV20-1, the J gene TRBJ2-3; TRBD2 agrees at 10 bases. The CDR3 has 13 residues. CDR1 and CDR2 from the germline V gene are DFQATT and SNEGSKA (reference sequence). Losses at the gene ends were 7 bases for V and 5 bases for J; bases not matched to a gene: 6. Here the CDR3 DNA reads TGCAGTGGGTCTAGCGGGGGAGGAGATACGCAGTATTTT. Amino acids: CSGSSGGGDTQYF.

With regard to this clonotype: At one end the junction does not follow the germline gene, possibly because of a read error. The gene calls are TRBV3-1 and TRBJ2-5; no clear D. The CDR3 loop spans 15 amino acids. Germline CDR1 and CDR2: LGHDT and YNNKEL (reference sequence). The chain's CDR3 is CASSKEVPWKETQYF. DNA for the CDR3: TGTGCCAGCAGCAAAGAGGTGCCCTGGAAAGAGACCCAGTACTTC.